The next 21 T cell receptor beta chains were all read from a single sample in a study of vaccination and CD4 T cells after COVID-19. Treatment indicated: roughly ten-day PBMC culture with coronavirus spike peptide pools or control peptides (ViraFEST assay). CD4+ T cells of the unexposed donor were collected before the COVID-19 pandemic (2011-2018). The Oncomine TCR Beta short-read assay generated sequence data from the DNA of cultured CD4+ T cells. It was from cultured CD4+ T cells that genomic DNA was extracted. From the PCR reads, TCRdb called clonotypes with MiXCR, one entry per CDR3 protein. The sample records 10,000 or so distinct CDR3 sequences, under 35% being singletons. The antigens for these receptors are not known. The sequenced sample consisted of CD4+ T cells from blood, cultured in vitro. The origin of the receptors is a human donor in good health.

The chain recombines TRBV6-1 with TRBJ1-4; D unresolved. The CDR3 has 15 residues. V was cut by 2 bases and J by 10 bases, with 17 bases left in between. Germline V gives CDR1 MNHNS, CDR2 SASEGT. In nucleotides, the CDR3 is TGTGCCAGCAGTGAAAGGCCCACCGGGGTTGGAAAACTGTTTTTT. Residues: CASSERPTGVGKLFF.

The rearrangement links TRBV27 to TRBJ1-4, with D perhaps matching TRBD1 (6 bases). V dropped 3 bases and J dropped 3 bases, with 11 bases sitting between them. Germline V gives CDR1 MNHEY, CDR2 SMNVEV (reference sequence). The CDR3 length is 15 residues. The CDR3 DNA follows: TGTGCCAGCAGTTTCGCAGGGGCCGCTAATGAAAAACTGTTTTTT. Translating it yields CASSFAGAANEKLFF.

This clonotype was picked up a small number of times. J is TRBJ2-2 and V is TRBV20-1; no firm D call. V shed 1 base and J shed 6 bases, with 9 bases lying between them. Germline V gene sequence: CDR1 DFQATT, CDR2 SNEGSKA (reference sequence). CDR3 length: 13 amino acids. DNA of the CDR3: TGCAGTGCTAGAGTTTCAGGACCCGGGGAGCTGTTTTTT. Protein product: CSARVSGPGELFF.

This clonotype was observed a handful of times. The chain employs TRBV25-1 and TRBJ2-3; maybe TRBD1 (5 bases). The germline gives CDR1 MGHDK, CDR2 SYGVNS. V was pared by 6 bases and J by 2 bases, with 12 bases between. The CDR3 spans 14 residues. CDR3 sequence: CASRGQVSTDTQYF. In DNA form, the CDR3 reads TGTGCCAGCAGGGGGCAGGTTTCCACAGATACGCAGTATTTT. Drawing the rest from reference TRBV25-1 and TRBJ2-3, the complete variable domain is EADIYQTPRYLVIGTGKKITLECSQTMGHDKMYWYQQDPGMELHLIHYSYGVNSTEKGDLSSESTVSRIRTEHFPLTLESARPSHTSQYLCASRGQVSTDTQYFGPGTRLTVL.

The sample holds a few counts of this clonotype. The CDR3 DNA is TGTGCCATCAGTGACCGGGGGCCCGACGGAGAAGCTTTCTTT. Its translation is CAISDRGPDGEAFF. The V and J genes are TRBV10-3 and TRBJ1-1; D is perhaps TRBD1 (6 bases). Germline CDR1 is ENHRY and CDR2 is SYGVKD. The V end was cut by 3 bases, the J end by 8 bases, with 16 bases between. This CDR3 is 14 amino acids long.

This clonotype was found once. The chain joins TRBV27 to TRBJ2-6, with TRBD1 identical over 8 bases. The CDR3 contains 18 residues. From germline, CDR1 is MNHEY and CDR2 SMNVEV (reference sequence). Trimming took 5 bases from V and 0 from J; bases not matched to a gene: 9. CDR3 nucleotides: TGTGCCAGCAGTCCCCGGGACAGGCGTCACTCTGGGGCCAACGTCCTGACTTTC. Its translation: CASSPRDRRHSGANVLTF.

The chain combines TRBV18 with TRBJ2-2, with TRBD2 matching 7 bases. The CDR3 extends over 16 amino acids. Germline CDR1 KGHSH, CDR2 LQKENI. The V segment lost 2 bases and the J segment 0 bases; nucleotides outside the gene matches: 3. CDR3 sequence (DNA): TGTGCCAGCTCACCAGAGAGCGGGGCGAACACCGGGGAGCTGTTTTTT. Translated, it gives CASSPESGANTGELFF. The full variable domain, rest sourced from reference TRBV18 and TRBJ2-2, is NAGVMQNPRHLVRRRGQEARLRCSPMKGHSHVYWYRQLPEEGLKFMVYLQKENIIDESGMPKERFSAEFPKEGPSILRIQQVVRGDSAAYFCASSPESGANTGELFFGEGSRLTVL.

The chain combines TRBV28 with TRBJ2-1, with TRBD2 matching 7 bases. The CDR3 is 15 amino acids. J lost 6 bases, V lost 3 bases, and 8 bases had no gene match. Germline V gives CDR1 MDHEN, CDR2 SYDVKM. The CDR3: CASSLGGRAGNEQFF. CDR3 DNA: TGTGCCAGCAGTTTGGGTGGGAGGGCCGGCAATGAGCAGTTCTTC.

The chain couples TRBV20-1 to TRBJ1-5, with 7 bases matching TRBD1. This CDR3 has 13 amino acids. The germline V gene has CDR1 DFQATT and CDR2 SNEGSKA (reference sequence). Trimming removed 7 bases from V and 4 bases from J; junction bases left unmatched: 7. CDR3: CSVSRDSNQPQHF. The CDR3 DNA is TGCAGTGTATCCCGGGACAGTAATCAGCCCCAGCATTTT.

This chain uses TRBV28 with TRBJ2-7, with D unresolved. The CDR3 extends over 12 amino acids. V was clipped by 3 bases and J by 2 bases, with 5 bases between them. The germline CDR1 and CDR2 sequences are MDHEN and SYDVKM. In DNA, the CDR3 is TGTGCCAGCAGTTTTCAAGCCTACGAGCAGTACTTC. Residues: CASSFQAYEQYF.

The chain combines TRBV29-1 with TRBJ2-5; 9 bases align to TRBD1. Germline lookup yields CDR1 SQVTM and CDR2 ANQGSEA. CDR3 length: 13 amino acids. V dropped 2 bases and J dropped 5; count of bases not matched to a gene: 3. The CDR3 is CSVETGGWETQYF. The CDR3 DNA reads TGCAGCGTTGAAACAGGGGGCTGGGAGACCCAGTACTTC.

This clonotype appeared a few times. The gene calls are TRBV6-1 and TRBJ2-1; D gene unclear. The CDR3 totals 13 residues. The V gene's germline CDR1 is MNHNS and CDR2 SASEGT. Deletions cut 2 bases from V and 2 bases from J, with 4 bases between. CDR3: CASSERPYNEQFF. The CDR3, as DNA: TGTGCCAGCAGTGAAAGGCCCTACAATGAGCAGTTCTTC.

This clonotype was seen more than once but under ten times. This chain links TRBV7-6 with TRBJ1-3; the D gene is possibly TRBD1 (6 bases). Germline V gives CDR1 SGHVS, CDR2 FNYEAQ. The CDR3 contains 16 residues. Trimming took 2 bases from V and 16 from J, leaving 27 bases between them. The CDR3 sequence: CASSLSLVGTSARLYF. The CDR3 DNA reads TGTGCCAGCAGCTTAAGTTTGGTGGGGACATCGGCGAGGTTGTATTTT.

Remarks on this clonotype: One end of the junction is discordant with germline, which a read error may explain. The chain joins TRBV7-2 to TRBJ2-1, with a tentative D call TRBD1 (6 bases). CDR1 and CDR2 from the germline V gene are SGHTA and FQGNSA. The length of the CDR3 is 13 residues. In DNA, the CDR3 is TGTGTCAGCAGCTTAACAGGGAATGGGGAGCAGTTCTTC. Amino acid sequence: CVSSLTGNGEQFF.

V is TRBV15 and J is TRBJ1-2, with TRBD1 matching 7 bases. With V trimmed by 5 bases and J by 8 bases, 5 bases remained unmatched. CDR3 length: 12 residues. The V gene's germline CDR1 is LNHNV and CDR2 YYDKDF (reference sequence). The CDR3 loop is CATSGSGGGYTF. In DNA form, the CDR3 reads TGTGCCACCAGCGGCTCAGGGGGAGGCTACACCTTC.

The V and J genes are TRBV5-5 and TRBJ2-5; D call uncertain. CDR1 is SGHKS, CDR2 YYEKEE, per germline (reference sequence). The CDR3 contains 11 residues. V gave up 0 bases and J gave up 9 bases, with 6 bases separating them. The CDR3 spells CASSLEGPQYF. CDR3 bases: TGTGCCAGCAGCTTGGAAGGGCCCCAGTACTTC.

This clonotype came up a few times. The genes are TRBV20-1 and TRBJ2-6; D is unclear. V dropped 3 bases and J dropped 4 bases, with 10 bases sitting between them. The CDR3 is 14 amino acids. CDR1 is DFQATT, CDR2 SNEGSKA, per germline (reference sequence). CDR3 amino acids: CSARHLRGANVLTF. DNA of the CDR3: TGCAGTGCTAGGCACTTAAGAGGGGCCAACGTCCTGACTTTC.

The V gene is TRBV20-1, the J gene TRBJ2-5; D is possibly TRBD2 (6 bases). V was cut by 5 bases and J by 1 base, with 14 bases left in between. CDR1 and CDR2 from the germline V gene are DFQATT and SNEGSKA (reference sequence). This CDR3 spans 14 amino acids. CDR3 sequence: CSAARTTRQETQYF. CDR3 DNA: TGCAGTGCTGCACGGACTACCCGCCAAGAGACCCAGTACTTC.

The chain combines TRBV21-1 with TRBJ2-7. TRBV21-1 corresponds to a pseudogene. The CDR3 loop spans 16 amino acids. The chain's CDR3 is CASSKESGRRTYEQYF. In nucleotides, the CDR3 is TGTGCCAGCAGCAAAGAATCTGGGAGGAGGACCTACGAGCAGTACTTC.

This clonotype appeared a few times. This sequence joins TRBV11-2 and TRBJ1-6; 7 positions match TRBD1. Losses at the gene ends were 1 base for V and 7 bases for J; bases not matched to a gene: 7. Germline CDR1 reads SGHAT; CDR2 reads FQNNGV. The CDR3 extends over 16 amino acids. The CDR3 is CASSLVSGQQNSPLHF. CDR3 bases: TGTGCCAGCAGCTTAGTTTCGGGACAGCAAAATTCACCCCTCCACTTT.

The rearrangement uses TRBV27 and TRBJ2-5, with D perhaps TRBD2 (5 bases). Trimming stripped 4 bases from V and 5 bases from J, with 5 bases between. The CDR3 has 11 amino acids. CDR1 is MNHEY and CDR2 is SMNVEV in the germline V gene (reference sequence). The CDR3 DNA is TGTGCCAGCAGTTCGGGGGAGACCCAGTACTTC. Its translation: CASSSGETQYF.